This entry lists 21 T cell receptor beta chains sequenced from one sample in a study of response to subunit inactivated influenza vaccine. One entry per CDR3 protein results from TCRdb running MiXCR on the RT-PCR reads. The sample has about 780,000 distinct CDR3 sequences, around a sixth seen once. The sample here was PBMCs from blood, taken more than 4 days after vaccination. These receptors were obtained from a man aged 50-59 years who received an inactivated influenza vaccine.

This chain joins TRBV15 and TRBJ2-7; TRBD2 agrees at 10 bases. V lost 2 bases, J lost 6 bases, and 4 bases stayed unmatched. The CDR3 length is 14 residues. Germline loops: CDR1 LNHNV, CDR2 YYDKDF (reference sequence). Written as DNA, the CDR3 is TGTGCCACCAGCAGACAGCGGGAGGGCGTCGAGCAGTACTTC. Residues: CATSRQREGVEQYF.

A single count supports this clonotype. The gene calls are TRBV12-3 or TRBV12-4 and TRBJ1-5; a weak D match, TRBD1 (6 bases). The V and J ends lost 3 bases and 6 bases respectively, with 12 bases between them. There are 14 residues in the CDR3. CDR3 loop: CASSFSGGPQPQHF. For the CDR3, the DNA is TGTGCCAGCAGTTTTAGCGGGGGGCCTCAGCCCCAGCATTTT.

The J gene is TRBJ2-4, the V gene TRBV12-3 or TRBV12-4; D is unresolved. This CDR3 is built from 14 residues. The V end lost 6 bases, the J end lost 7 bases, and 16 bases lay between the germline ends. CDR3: CASRGEGFPNIQYF. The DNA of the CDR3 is TGTGCCAGCAGGGGCGAAGGATTTCCGAACATTCAGTACTTC.

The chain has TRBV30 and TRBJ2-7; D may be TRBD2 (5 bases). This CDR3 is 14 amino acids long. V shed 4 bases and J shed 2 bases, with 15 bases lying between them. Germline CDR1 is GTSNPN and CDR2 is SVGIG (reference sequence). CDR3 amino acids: CAWNPWRTTYEQYF. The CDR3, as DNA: TGTGCCTGGAACCCTTGGAGGACCACCTACGAGCAGTACTTC.

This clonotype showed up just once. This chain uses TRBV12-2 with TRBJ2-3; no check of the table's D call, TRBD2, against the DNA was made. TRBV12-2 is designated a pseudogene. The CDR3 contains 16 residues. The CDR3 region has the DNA TGTGCAAGTCGCTTTGGACTAGCGGGGAGGGAAGATACGCAGTATTTT. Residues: CASRFGLAGREDTQYF.

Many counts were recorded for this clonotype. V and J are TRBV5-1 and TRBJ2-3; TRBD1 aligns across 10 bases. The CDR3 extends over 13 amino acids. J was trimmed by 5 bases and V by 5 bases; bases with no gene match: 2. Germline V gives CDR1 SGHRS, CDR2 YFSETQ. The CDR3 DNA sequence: TGCGCCAGCAGTTGGGACAGGGGAGATACGCAGTATTTT. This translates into CASSWDRGDTQYF. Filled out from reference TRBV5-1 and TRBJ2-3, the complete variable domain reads KAGVTQTPRYLIKTRGQQVTLSCSPISGHRSVSWYQQTPGQGLQFLFEYFSETQRNKGNFPGRFSGRQFSNSRSEMNVSTLELGDSALYLCASSWDRGDTQYFGPGTRLTVL.

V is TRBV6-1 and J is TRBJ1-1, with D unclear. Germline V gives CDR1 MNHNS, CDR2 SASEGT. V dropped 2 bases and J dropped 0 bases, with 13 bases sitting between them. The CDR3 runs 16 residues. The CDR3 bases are TGTGCCAGCAGTGAAACAAGGGTGATGATGAACACTGAAGCTTTCTTT. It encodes CASSETRVMMNTEAFF.

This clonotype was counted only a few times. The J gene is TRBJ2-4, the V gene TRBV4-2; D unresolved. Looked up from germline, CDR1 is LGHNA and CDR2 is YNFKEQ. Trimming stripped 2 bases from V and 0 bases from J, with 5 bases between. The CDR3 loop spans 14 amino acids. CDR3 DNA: TGTGCCAGCAGCCAATCGGAAGCCAAAAACATTCAGTACTTC. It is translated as CASSQSEAKNIQYF.

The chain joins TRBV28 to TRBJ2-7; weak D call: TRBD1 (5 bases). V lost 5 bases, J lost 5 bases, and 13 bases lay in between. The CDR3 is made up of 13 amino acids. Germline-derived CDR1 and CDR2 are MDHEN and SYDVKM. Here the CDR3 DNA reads TGTGCCAGCAGTCCCGTCAGGGCGGACGAGCAGTACTTC. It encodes CASSPVRADEQYF. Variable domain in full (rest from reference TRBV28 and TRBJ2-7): DVKVTQSSRYLVKRTGEKVFLECVQDMDHENMFWYRQDPGLGLRLIYFSYDVKMKEKGDIPEGYSVSREKKERFSLILESASTNQTSMYLCASSPVRADEQYFGPGTRLTVT.

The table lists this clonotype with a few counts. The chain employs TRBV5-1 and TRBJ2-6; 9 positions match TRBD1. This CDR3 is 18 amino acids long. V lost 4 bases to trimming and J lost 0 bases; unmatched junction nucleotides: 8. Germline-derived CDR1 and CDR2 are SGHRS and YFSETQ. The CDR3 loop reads CASSLRQGGGSGANVLTF. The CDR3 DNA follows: TGCGCCAGCAGCCTAAGACAGGGGGGAGGCTCTGGGGCCAACGTCCTGACTTTC.

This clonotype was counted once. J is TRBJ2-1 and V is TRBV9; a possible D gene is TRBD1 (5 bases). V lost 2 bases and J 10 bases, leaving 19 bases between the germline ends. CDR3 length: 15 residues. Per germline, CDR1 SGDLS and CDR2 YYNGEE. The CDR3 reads CASSVAGPTPGEQFF. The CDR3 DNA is TGTGCCAGCAGCGTTGCAGGGCCCACCCCCGGGGAGCAGTTCTTC. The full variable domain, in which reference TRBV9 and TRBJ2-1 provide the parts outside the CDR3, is DSGVTQTPKHLITATGQRVTLRCSPRSGDLSVYWYQQSLDQGLQFLIQYYNGEERAKGNILERFSAQQFPDLHSELNLSSLELGDSALYFCASSVAGPTPGEQFFGPGTRLTVL.

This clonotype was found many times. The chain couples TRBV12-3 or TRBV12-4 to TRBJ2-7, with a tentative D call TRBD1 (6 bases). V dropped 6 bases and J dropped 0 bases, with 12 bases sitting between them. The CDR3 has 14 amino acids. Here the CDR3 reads CASSPRDNSYEQYF. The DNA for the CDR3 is TGTGCCAGCAGCCCCCGGGACAACTCCTACGAGCAGTACTTC.

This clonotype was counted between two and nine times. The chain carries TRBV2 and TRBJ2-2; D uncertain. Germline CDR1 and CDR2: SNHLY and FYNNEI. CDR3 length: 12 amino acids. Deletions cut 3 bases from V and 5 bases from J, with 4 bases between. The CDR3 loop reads CASSEGTGELFF. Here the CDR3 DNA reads TGTGCCAGCAGTGAGGGTACCGGGGAGCTGTTTTTT.

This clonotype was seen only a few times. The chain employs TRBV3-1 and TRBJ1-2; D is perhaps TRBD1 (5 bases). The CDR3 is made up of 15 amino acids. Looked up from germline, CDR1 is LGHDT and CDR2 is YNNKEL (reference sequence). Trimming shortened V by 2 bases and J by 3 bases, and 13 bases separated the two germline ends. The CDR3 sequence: CASSQRQGWDYGYTF. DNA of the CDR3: TGTGCCAGCAGCCAACGTCAGGGATGGGACTATGGCTACACCTTC.

The CDR3 DNA follows: TGTGCCTGGAGTACTTTGGGCACAGATACGCAGTATTTT. Protein sequence: CAWSTLGTDTQYF. The gene calls are TRBV30 and TRBJ2-3; D unclear. The CDR3 is made up of 13 amino acids. V lost 2 bases, J lost 1 base, and 7 bases lay in between. The germline V gene has CDR1 GTSNPN and CDR2 SVGIG (reference sequence).

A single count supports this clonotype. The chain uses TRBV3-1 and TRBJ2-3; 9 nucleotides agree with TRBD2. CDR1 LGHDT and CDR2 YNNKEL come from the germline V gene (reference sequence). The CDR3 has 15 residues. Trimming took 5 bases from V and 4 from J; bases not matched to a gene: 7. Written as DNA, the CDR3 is TGTGCCAGCAGCTCAGACAGCGGGGGGTCAGATACGCAGTATTTT. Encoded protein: CASSSDSGGSDTQYF.

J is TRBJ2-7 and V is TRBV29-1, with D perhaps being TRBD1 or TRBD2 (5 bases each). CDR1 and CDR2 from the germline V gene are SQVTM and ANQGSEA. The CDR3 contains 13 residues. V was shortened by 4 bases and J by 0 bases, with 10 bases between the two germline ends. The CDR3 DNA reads TGCAGCGTTGGACCAGGGAGCTCCTACGAGCAGTACTTC. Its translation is CSVGPGSSYEQYF.

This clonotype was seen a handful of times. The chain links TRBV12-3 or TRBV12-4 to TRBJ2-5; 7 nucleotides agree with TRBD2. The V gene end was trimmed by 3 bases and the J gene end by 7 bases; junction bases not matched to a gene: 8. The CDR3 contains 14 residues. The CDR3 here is CASSFRGDRGTQYF. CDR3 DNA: TGTGCCAGCAGTTTTCGGGGGGACCGGGGGACCCAGTACTTC.

This CDR3 reads CASSISSGGAYNEQFF. The CDR3 DNA sequence: TGCGCCAGCAGCATAAGCTCGGGCGGCGCCTACAATGAGCAGTTCTTC. The chain is built from TRBV4-3 and TRBJ2-1; no definite D call. The V end was cut by 5 bases, the J end by 2 bases, with 16 bases between. The CDR3 sequence is 16 residues long. Per germline, CDR1 LGHNA and CDR2 YSLEER.

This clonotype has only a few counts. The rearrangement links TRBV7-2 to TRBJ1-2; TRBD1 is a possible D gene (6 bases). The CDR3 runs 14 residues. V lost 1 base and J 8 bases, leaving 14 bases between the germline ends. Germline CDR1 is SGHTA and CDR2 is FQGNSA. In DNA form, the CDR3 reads TGTGCCAGCAGCTTAGTGGGGGGGGCTGAGGGCTACACCTTC. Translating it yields CASSLVGGAEGYTF.

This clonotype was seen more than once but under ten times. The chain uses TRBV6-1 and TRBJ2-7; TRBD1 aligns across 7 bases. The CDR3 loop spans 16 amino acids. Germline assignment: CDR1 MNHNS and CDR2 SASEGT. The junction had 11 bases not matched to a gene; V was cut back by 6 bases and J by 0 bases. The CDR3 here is CASRAVGTEHSYEQYF. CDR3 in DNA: TGTGCCAGCAGGGCAGTGGGGACAGAGCACTCCTACGAGCAGTACTTC.